The 18 T cell receptor beta chains below come from one sample, sequenced in a study of T cells in Graves' hyperthyroidism and ophthalmopathy. Authors of the study amplified TCR beta CDR3 regions from RNA transcripts. The HTBI primer set served for first-round RT-PCR of the TCR CDR3. TCRdb called the multiplex PCR reads again in MiXCR, with one record for every CDR3 protein. The repertoire includes just under 750,000 distinct CDR3 sequences, about 35% of them detected once, and roughly 30% sits in the top ten. The sample was blood. Source of these receptors: a woman in her 40s with Graves' hyperthyroidism.

The chain uses TRBV25-1 and TRBJ2-7, with D unresolved. Germline V gives CDR1 MGHDK, CDR2 SYGVNS. Trimming pared 0 bases from V and 5 bases from J, leaving 8 bases between. This CDR3 region has 13 residues. CDR3 DNA: TGTGCCAGCAGTGAATATTTAGGGCACGAGCAGTACTTC. Encoded protein: CASSEYLGHEQYF.

The chain uses TRBV7-9 and TRBJ1-5; maybe TRBD1 (6 bases). The CDR3 consists of 16 residues. Germline loops: CDR1 SEHNR, CDR2 FQNEAQ (reference sequence). V was shortened by 0 bases and J by 2 bases, with 11 bases between the two germline ends. The CDR3 sequence is CASSLAERGGNQPQHF. The CDR3 nucleotides read TGTGCCAGCAGCTTAGCGGAGAGGGGGGGCAATCAGCCCCAGCATTTT. The full variable domain, its missing parts supplied by reference TRBV7-9 and TRBJ1-5, is DTGVSQNPRHKITKRGQNVTFRCDPISEHNRLYWYRQTLGQGPEFLTYFQNEAQLEKSRLLSDRFSAERPKGSFSTLEIQRTEQGDSAMYLCASSLAERGGNQPQHFGDGTRLSIL.

This clonotype was seen at least ten times. This rearrangement joins TRBV29-1 to TRBJ1-2; D not resolved. CDR3 length equals 13 residues. Germline V gives CDR1 SQVTM, CDR2 ANQGSEA. V was clipped by 1 base and J by 8 bases, with 14 bases between them. The CDR3 DNA is TGCAGCGTTGAAGTTCGAGGGTACGGGGGCTACACCTTC. Protein sequence: CSVEVRGYGGYTF.

The rearrangement links TRBV20-1 to TRBJ2-7; tentative D call: TRBD2 (6 bases). Germline V gene data show CDR1 as DFQATT and CDR2 as SNEGSKA (reference sequence). This CDR3 contains 14 residues. The V and J ends lost 1 base and 6 bases respectively, with 16 bases between them. CDR3 amino acids: CSARGGASGVEQYF. The CDR3 region has the DNA TGCAGTGCTAGAGGAGGGGCATCGGGAGTCGAGCAGTACTTC.

This clonotype was seen ten or more times. The gene calls are TRBV19 and TRBJ2-7; 10 nucleotides match TRBD2. This CDR3 has 16 residues. V was clipped by 3 bases and J by 0 bases; unmatched bases: 5. Germline CDR1 reads LNHDA; CDR2 reads SQIVND (reference sequence). Here the CDR3 DNA reads TGTGCCAGTAGTATCGGACTAGCGGAGGCCTCCTACGAGCAGTACTTC. Its translation is CASSIGLAEASYEQYF.

This chain uses TRBV29-1 with TRBJ2-1; D possibly corresponds to TRBD2 (6 bases). This CDR3 comprises 13 residues. Trimming removed 3 bases from V and 5 bases from J, with 11 bases in between. Looked up from germline, CDR1 is SQVTM and CDR2 is ANQGSEA. The CDR3: CSVERGTDNEQFF. The CDR3 DNA reads TGCAGCGTTGAGCGCGGGACGGACAATGAGCAGTTCTTC.

This sequence joins TRBV4-1 and TRBJ1-5; weak D call: TRBD1 (6 bases). The ends were cut back, 0 bases at V and 7 bases at J, with 13 bases in the middle. The CDR3 runs 15 residues. Germline assignment: CDR1 MGHRA and CDR2 YSYEKL. CDR3 loop: CASSQDDEGQQPQHF. CDR3 sequence (DNA): TGCGCCAGCAGCCAAGATGATGAGGGACAACAGCCCCAGCATTTT.

The sample holds many counts of this clonotype. For the CDR3, the DNA is TGTGCCACCAGTGATGCCGGGGCAGGCAATCAGCCCCAGCATTTT. Translation gives CATSDAGAGNQPQHF. V usage is TRBV24-1 and J usage is TRBJ1-5, with D tentatively TRBD1 (5 bases). Germline CDR1 is KGHDR and CDR2 is SFDVKD. V shed 3 bases and J shed 2 bases, with 10 bases lying between them. The CDR3 covers 15 residues.

About this clonotype itself: This may arise from a read error, as a much more abundant clone is one base away. V and J are TRBV19 and TRBJ2-5; a possible D gene is TRBD2 (5 bases). The CDR3 consists of 16 residues. Trimming took 0 bases from V and 7 from J, leaving 18 bases between them. Germline-derived CDR1 and CDR2 are LNHDA and SQIVND (reference sequence). The CDR3 here is CASSIDSGRRHGTQYF. CDR3 sequence (DNA): TGTGCCAGTAGTATAGATTCGGGCAGGAGGCATGGGACCCAGTACTTC. Supplemented by reference TRBV19 and TRBJ2-5, the full variable domain reads DGGITQSPKYLFRKEGQNVTLSCEQNLNHDAMYWYRQDPGQGLRLIYYSQIVNDFQKGDIAEGYSVSREKKESFPLTVTSAQKNPTAFYLCASSIDSGRRHGTQYFGPGTRLLVL.

The DNA for the CDR3 is TGTGCCAGCAGTTTTGGCAAATCCTATGGCTACACCTTC. It encodes CASSFGKSYGYTF. This sequence joins TRBV12-3 or TRBV12-4 and TRBJ1-2; no clear D. Trimming cost V 3 bases and J 4 bases, with 9 bases left between them. The CDR3 is 13 residues long.

The DNA for the CDR3 is TGTGCCACCAGTGATTTGGCTAGCACAGATACGCAGTATTTT. Protein product: CATSDLASTDTQYF. The chain couples TRBV24-1 to TRBJ2-3; D is ambiguous. V was cut by 0 bases and J by 0 bases, with 3 bases left in between. CDR3 length: 14 amino acids. Germline lookup yields CDR1 KGHDR and CDR2 SFDVKD.

This clonotype was recorded at least ten times. The chain recombines TRBV7-9 with TRBJ2-5; D tentatively reads TRBD1 or TRBD2 (6 bases each). V was shortened by 5 bases and J by 4 bases, with 17 bases between the two germline ends. CDR1 is SEHNR and CDR2 is FQNEAQ in the germline V gene (reference sequence). The CDR3 is 15 amino acids. The CDR3 here is CASSPWGARLETQYF. CDR3 sequence (DNA): TGTGCCAGCAGCCCTTGGGGGGCGCGCTTAGAGACCCAGTACTTC.

A note on this clonotype: The germline gene is not matched at one end of the junction; a read error may be the cause. The rearrangement links TRBV7-7 to TRBJ2-5, with D perhaps given as TRBD1 or TRBD2 (5 bases each). Looked up from germline, CDR1 is SSHAT and CDR2 is FNYEAQ (reference sequence). The CDR3 spans 12 residues. The CDR3 loop reads CASSLSGMPGDF. In nucleotides, the CDR3 is TGTGCCAGCAGCTTATCAGGGATGCCCGGGGACTTC.

Points on this clonotype: Germline and junction disagree at one end, which may indicate a read error. V gene TRBV6-5 combines with J gene TRBJ2-5; D is unresolved. Germline V gene lookup returns CDR1 MNHEY and CDR2 SVGAGI. The CDR3 spans 14 residues. CDR3 sequence reads: CASSPSGYQGTQYF. Here the CDR3 DNA reads TGTGCCAGCAGTCCTTCAGGATATCAAGGGACCCAGTACTTC.

This clonotype was picked up many times. The chain combines TRBV10-2 with TRBJ1-2; 11 bases map to TRBD1. This CDR3 region has 15 residues. V trimming: 9 bases; J trimming: 7 bases; junction bases outside the gene matches: 13. From germline, CDR1 is WSHSY and CDR2 SAAADI. This CDR3 reads CASTTGTGGERGYTF. DNA for the CDR3: TGCGCCAGTACGACCGGGACAGGGGGGGAGCGTGGCTACACCTTC.

The table lists this clonotype with many counts. CDR3 sequence (DNA): TGCGCCAGCAGTGAGAAGGAGGCGATCGTCATGAACACTGAAGCTTTCTTT. This sequence encodes CASSEKEAIVMNTEAFF. The chain employs TRBV10-2 and TRBJ1-1; D call uncertain. Germline V gene data show CDR1 as WSHSY and CDR2 as SAAADI. The CDR3 is 17 amino acids. V shed 2 bases and J shed 0 bases, with 16 bases lying between them.

In its sample, this clonotype was seen many times. The chain combines TRBV29-1 with TRBJ1-2; TRBD1 might be the D (6 bases). The CDR3 spans 14 residues. Trimming took off 5 bases at V and 7 bases at J, with 20 bases between the two ends. Germline values: CDR1 SQVTM, CDR2 ANQGSEA. The CDR3 reads CSVRKQGRVGGYTF. In DNA form, the CDR3 reads TGCAGCGTTAGGAAACAGGGTAGGGTTGGTGGCTACACCTTC.

The rearrangement uses TRBV24-1 and TRBJ2-7, with D perhaps TRBD1 or TRBD2 (5 bases each). The CDR3 totals 13 residues. The V and J ends lost 12 bases and 4 bases respectively, with 18 bases between them. Germline lookup yields CDR1 KGHDR and CDR2 SFDVKD. CDR3 amino acids: CAWTGYGAYEQYF. DNA for the CDR3: TGTGCCTGGACTGGCTACGGGGCGTACGAGCAGTACTTC.